This entry is about one T cell receptor (beta chain). CDR3 size: 15 residues. Trimming pared 7 bases from V and 3 bases from J, leaving 15 bases between. Germline CDR1 is SNHLY and CDR2 is FYNNEI. The entry originates in a study of blood T cell repertoires in COVID-19. Overall study context: The origin of the acute and convalescent COVID-19 samples was the United States, Italy and Spain. Sample material is recorded as cDNA or gDNA derived from T cells, B-cell-depleted T cells, or PBMCs.

The repertoire was sequenced with immunoSEQ multiplex PCR; TCRdb's copy has only in-frame clones and lacks some. Seen here are under 250,000 clones, over 70% observed once, and the top ten hold approximately 6%. The material sequenced was peripheral blood. The chain links TRBV2 to TRBJ1-4, with D tentatively TRBD1 (5 bases). The clonotype originates from a woman aged 70 to 79 with acute or convalescent COVID-19. Here the CDR3 reads CASNLQGGANEKLFF. CDR3 DNA: TGTGCCAGCAACCTGCAGGGTGGGGCTAATGAAAAACTGTTTTTT.